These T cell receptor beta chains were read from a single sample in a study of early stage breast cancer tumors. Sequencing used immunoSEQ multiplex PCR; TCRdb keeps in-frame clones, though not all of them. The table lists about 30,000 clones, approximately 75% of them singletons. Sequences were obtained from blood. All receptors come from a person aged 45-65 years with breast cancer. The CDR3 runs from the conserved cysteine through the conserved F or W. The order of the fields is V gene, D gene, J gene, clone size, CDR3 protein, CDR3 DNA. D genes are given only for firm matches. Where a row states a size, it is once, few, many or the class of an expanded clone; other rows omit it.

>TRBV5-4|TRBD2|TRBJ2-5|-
CASSSGLDLETQYF
TGTGCCAGCAGTAGCGGACTAGATCTAGAGACCCAGTACTTC
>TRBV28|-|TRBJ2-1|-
CASSSNHDEQFF
TGTGCCAGCAGTTCTAACCACGATGAGCAGTTCTTC
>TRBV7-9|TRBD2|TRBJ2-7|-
CASSAGTSGPYEQYF
TGTGCCAGCAGCGCCGGGACTAGCGGACCCTACGAGCAGTACTTC
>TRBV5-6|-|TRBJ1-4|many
CASSPGSAATNEKLFF
TGTGCCAGCAGCCCAGGTAGCGCTGCAACTAATGAAAAACTGTTTTTT
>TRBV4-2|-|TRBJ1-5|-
CASSQDSGRGNQPQHF
TGTGCCAGCAGCCAAGATTCAGGGAGAGGCAATCAGCCCCAGCATTTT
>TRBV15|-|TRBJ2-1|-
CATSRGRGDEQFF
TGTGCCACCAGCAGAGGGAGGGGGGATGAGCAGTTCTTC
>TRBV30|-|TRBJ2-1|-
CAWSGTPRSYNEQFF
TGTGCCTGGAGTGGGACTCCCAGGTCCTACAATGAGCAGTTCTTC
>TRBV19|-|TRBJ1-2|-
CASSIVAAQGSINYGYTF
TGTGCCAGTAGTATAGTTGCGGCCCAGGGATCGATCAACTATGGCTACACCTTC
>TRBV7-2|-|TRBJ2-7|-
CASSLNRYEQYF
TGTGCCAGCAGCTTAAACCGCTACGAGCAGTACTTC
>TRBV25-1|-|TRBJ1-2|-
CASSDPRIYGYTF
TGTGCCAGCAGTGATCCCCGGATCTATGGCTACACCTTC
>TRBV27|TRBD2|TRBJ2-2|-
CASSALRAGVTGELFF
TGTGCCAGCAGTGCCCTACGAGCGGGAGTAACCGGGGAGCTGTTTTTT
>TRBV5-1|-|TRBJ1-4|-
CASRTTVATNEKLFF
TGCGCCAGCAGAACGACTGTAGCAACTAATGAAAAACTGTTTTTT
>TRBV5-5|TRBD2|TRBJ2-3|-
CASSLQREVADTQYF
TGTGCCAGCAGCTTGCAGCGGGAGGTGGCAGATACGCAGTATTTT
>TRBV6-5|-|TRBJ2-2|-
CASSYSDRPGELFF
TGTGCCAGCAGTTACTCCGATCGTCCCGGGGAGCTGTTTTTT
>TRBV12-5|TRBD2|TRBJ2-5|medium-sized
CASGPQRDPRSQYF
TGTGCTAGTGGTCCCCAGCGGGACCCCCGGTCCCAGTACTTC
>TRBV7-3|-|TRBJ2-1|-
CASSLHSSEQFF
TGTGCCAGCAGCTTACATTCAAGCGAGCAGTTCTTC
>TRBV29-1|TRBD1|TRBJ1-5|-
CSASTGGNQPQHF
TGCAGCGCTTCAACAGGGGGAAATCAGCCCCAGCATTTT
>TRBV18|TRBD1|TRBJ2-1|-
CASSRDRVGNEQFF
TGTGCCAGCTCACGGGACAGGGTGGGGAATGAGCAGTTCTTC
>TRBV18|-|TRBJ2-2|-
CASSPRSAITGELFF
TGTGCCAGCTCACCTCGCTCGGCCATCACCGGGGAGCTGTTTTTT
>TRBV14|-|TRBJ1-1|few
CASSQVGIEAFF
TGTGCCAGCAGCCAAGTAGGGATTGAAGCTTTCTTT
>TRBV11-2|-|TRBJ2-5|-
CASSLVGGQETQYF
TGTGCCAGCAGCTTAGTAGGGGGGCAAGAGACCCAGTACTTC
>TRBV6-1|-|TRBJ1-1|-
CASRPFTPEGLEAFF
TGTGCCAGCAGACCCTTTACTCCTGAGGGACTGGAAGCTTTCTTT
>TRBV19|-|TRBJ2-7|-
CASSIGPDRYEQYF
TGTGCCAGTAGTATAGGGCCAGACCGCTACGAGCAGTACTTC
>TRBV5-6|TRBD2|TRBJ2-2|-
CASSDGPSGHTGELFF
TGTGCCAGCAGCGATGGTCCTAGCGGACACACCGGGGAGCTGTTTTTT
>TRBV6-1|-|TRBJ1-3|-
CASSNVHPGNTIYF
TGTGCCAGCAGTAATGTTCACCCTGGAAACACCATATATTTT
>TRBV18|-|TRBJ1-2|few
CASSPDQYYGYTF
TGTGCCAGCTCCCCAGACCAATACTATGGCTACACCTTC
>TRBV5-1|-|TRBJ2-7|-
CASSSGTPPYEQYF
TGCGCCAGCAGCTCCGGGACACCCCCCTACGAGCAGTACTTC
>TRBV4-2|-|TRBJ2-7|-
CASTLIGQDEQYF
TGTGCCAGCACCCTGATAGGGCAAGACGAGCAGTACTTC
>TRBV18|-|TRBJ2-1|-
CASSPPVIAGNEQFF
TGTGCCAGCTCACCACCTGTGATAGCAGGAAATGAGCAGTTCTTC
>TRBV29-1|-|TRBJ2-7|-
CSVGASYEQYF
TGCAGCGTAGGCGCTAGCTACGAGCAGTACTTC
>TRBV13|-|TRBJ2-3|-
CASSFWASDTDTQYF
TGTGCCAGCAGCTTTTGGGCTAGCGACACAGATACGCAGTATTTT
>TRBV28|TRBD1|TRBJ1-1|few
CASSSGTVNTEAFF
TGTGCCAGCAGTTCGGGGACAGTGAACACTGAAGCTTTCTTT
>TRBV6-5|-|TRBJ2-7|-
CASSYSVAGSYEQYF
TGTGCCAGCAGTTACTCGGTCGCAGGGAGCTACGAGCAGTACTTC
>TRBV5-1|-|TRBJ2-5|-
CASSLGRDIESQYF
TGCGCCAGCAGCTTGGGGCGGGACATCGAGAGCCAGTACTTC
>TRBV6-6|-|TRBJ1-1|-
CASSRQQGSMNTEAFF
TGTGCCAGCAGCCGACAACAGGGATCCATGAACACTGAAGCTTTCTTT
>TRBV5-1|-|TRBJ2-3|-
CASSYGQLAKTDTQYF
TGCGCCAGCAGCTACGGACAGCTGGCCAAAACAGATACGCAGTATTTT
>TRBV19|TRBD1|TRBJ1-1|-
CASSMTGLGTEAFF
TGTGCCAGTAGTATGACAGGGTTGGGGACTGAAGCTTTCTTT
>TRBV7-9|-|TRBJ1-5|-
CASSLGGDFQPQHF
TGTGCCAGCAGCTTAGGGGGGGATTTCCAGCCCCAGCATTTT
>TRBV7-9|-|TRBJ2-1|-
CASSLFPTFTVYSYNEQFF
TGTGCCAGCAGCTTATTCCCAACCTTCACTGTTTACTCCTACAATGAGCAGTTCTTC
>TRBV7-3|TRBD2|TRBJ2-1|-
CASSPTSGSNEQFF
TGTGCCAGCAGCCCCACTAGCGGGAGTAATGAGCAGTTCTTC
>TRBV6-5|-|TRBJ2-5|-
CASSPTAEGETQYF
TGTGCCAGCAGTCCCACAGCGGAGGGTGAGACCCAGTACTTC